Shown below are 4 T cell receptor gamma chains from a single sample sequenced in a study of Vδ1+ human thymocytes. Study-level results: Thymic TRG and TRD repertoires appeared highly polyclonal.

The template was reverse-transcribed extracted RNA. Multiplex PCR used pooled V-gene forward primers and a constant-region reverse primer to amplify CDR3s. TCRdb re-analyzed the multiplex PCR reads via CATT. The table includes tens of thousands of gamma-chain clones, 20% detected once. What these receptors recognize is not known. The sample comprised Vdelta1+ gamma-delta thymocytes from the thymus. Subset noted: FACS-sorted CD3+ TCRalphabeta- TCRVdelta1+ TCRVdelta2- thymocytes. Every receptor here comes from a girl under three years old who had congenital heart surgery.

This clone was detected only a few times. Possible read error: a much larger clone is one base away. V and J are TRGV3 and TRGJ1 or TRGJ2. This CDR3 contains 13 residues. V lost 3 bases to trimming and J lost 1 base; unmatched junction nucleotides: 3. Germline V lookup: CDR1 VTNTFY, CDR2 YDVSTARD (reference sequence). CDR3 bases: TGTGCCACCTGGGACGACAATTATTATAAGAAACTCTTT. Translated: CATWDDNYYKKLF.

This clone was picked up a small number of times. This chain joins TRGV2 and TRGJ1 or TRGJ2. V shed 6 bases and J 9 bases; nucleotides not matched to a gene: 8. Germline lookup yields CDR1 EGSNGY and CDR2 YDSYNSKV. The CDR3 covers 11 residues. This CDR3 is CATWTVGKKLF. The CDR3 DNA is TGTGCCACCTGGACCGTTGGTAAGAAACTCTTT.

This clone was picked up a small number of times. The chain carries TRGV8 and TRGJ1 or TRGJ2. The CDR3 runs to 13 residues. V lost 3 bases and J lost 5; bases outside the gene matches: 7. The germline CDR1 and CDR2 sequences are VENAVY and YDSYNSRV. DNA of the CDR3: TGTGCCACCTGGGATTTTAACAATTATAAGAAACTCTTT. Protein: CATWDFNNYKKLF.

There are a few counts of this clone. The rearrangement joins TRGV5 to TRGJ1 or TRGJ2. V lost 5 bases, J lost 4 bases, and 8 bases stayed unmatched. CDR1 VINAFY and CDR2 YDVSNSKD come from the germline V gene. This CDR3 contains 13 residues. The DNA for the CDR3 is TGTGCCACCTGGGGGATCGGATATTATAAGAAACTCTTT. Translating gives CATWGIGYYKKLF.